Following are 2 T cell receptor beta chains from one sample sequenced in a study of T cells after yellow fever vaccination (dated by TCRdb to between 2018 and 2020). Library generation was performed with 5' RACE. Sequencer: Illumina HiSeq 2500. In-frame beta chains were kept once TCRdb had trimmed the public reads at Q25 with fastp and called clones with MiXCR. Rows are combined by CDR3 protein, so each entry shows the most common genes and DNA. The sample contains some 100,000 distinct CDR3 sequences, around 9.8% of them found a single time. Roughly 17% of the sample goes to the ten largest clones. The label giving this sample's treatment or condition can be read as: live attenuated yellow fever vaccine strain. The material sequenced was CD8+ T cells not binding an NS4B(214-222) dextramer, sorted from PBMCs, taken more than 14 days after the first yellow fever vaccination. The cell subset or site label on this specimen signifies: NS4B epitope dextramer-negative CD8 T cells. The receptors derive from a man aged 18-30 years who received the YFV17D yellow fever vaccine.

V and J are TRBV27 and TRBJ1-2; D might be TRBD1 (6 bases). With 5 bases removed from V and 4 bases from J, the gap between germline ends came to 17 bases. The CDR3 runs to 15 residues. Germline loops: CDR1 MNHEY, CDR2 SMNVEV (reference sequence). The CDR3, as DNA: TGTGCCAGCAGTCCGATAATGGGCAGGGGCTATGGCTACACCTTC. Residues: CASSPIMGRGYGYTF.

The chain carries TRBV5-6 and TRBJ1-6; 7 bases line up with TRBD1. The CDR3 covers 15 residues. Germline values: CDR1 SGHDT, CDR2 YYEEEE. The V segment lost 5 bases and the J segment 1 base; nucleotides outside the gene matches: 3. The CDR3 loop reads CASRTQGSYNSPLHF. The DNA of the CDR3 is TGTGCCAGCAGGACACAGGGGTCCTATAATTCACCCCTCCACTTT.